The TCR beta chain under discussion was sequenced for a study of blood T cells in healthy people across ages. Next came a second PCR, run for about 7 to 12 cycles, which used a sample-barcoded 5' primer along with a J-beta primer mix. MiXCR, applied by TCRdb to the 5' RACE reads, yields one record per CDR3 protein. The table shows 910,000 or so distinct CDR3 sequences, with roughly 51% occurring only once. The CDR3 extends over 15 amino acids. V was cut by 2 bases and J by 5 bases, with 15 bases left in between. Germline CDR1 is SGHRS and CDR2 is YFSETQ. The sequenced sample consisted of blood. The J gene is TRBJ2-3, the V gene TRBV5-1, with a possible D match to TRBD2 (5 bases). The sequence was obtained from a woman aged 55-69 years in good health. The CDR3 sequence is CASSLVGRSGDTQYF. In DNA, the CDR3 is TGCGCCAGCAGCTTAGTTGGGAGAAGCGGAGATACGCAGTATTTT.